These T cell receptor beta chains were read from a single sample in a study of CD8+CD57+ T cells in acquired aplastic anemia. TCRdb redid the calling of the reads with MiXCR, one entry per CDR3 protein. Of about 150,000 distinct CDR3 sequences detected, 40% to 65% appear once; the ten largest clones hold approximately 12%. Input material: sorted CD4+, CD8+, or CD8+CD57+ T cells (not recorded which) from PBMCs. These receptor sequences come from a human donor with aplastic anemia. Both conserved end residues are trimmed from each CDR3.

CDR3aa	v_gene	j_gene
ASSFPQGQETQY	TRBV5-1	TRBJ2-5
ASSGAVNTDTQY	TRBV5-4	TRBJ2-3
ASSTSDRPGRTEAF	TRBV5-5	TRBJ1-1
SARTSGGRGANVLT	TRBV20-1	TRBJ2-6
ASSADSGGETQY	TRBV2	TRBJ2-5
ATSRVTGTEAF	TRBV15	TRBJ1-1
ASSSWKDGTNNEKLF	TRBV5-1	TRBJ1-4
ATSDRYKGTQY	TRBV24-1	TRBJ2-5
ASSSWGGGTDTQY	TRBV5-5	TRBJ2-3
SATRGLAGTYEQY	TRBV20-1	TRBJ2-7
ASSPGSGYGYT	TRBV6-1	TRBJ1-2
ASTRGQGALGDQPQH	TRBV19	TRBJ1-5
ASSVGSGSSYEQY	TRBV9	TRBJ2-7
ASSLTPGDDTEAF	TRBV7-3	TRBJ1-1
ATSRDPGQGDFGNQPQH	TRBV15	TRBJ1-5
ASSLGGLEAF	TRBV5-1	TRBJ1-1
ASSEYDPEQY	TRBV2	TRBJ2-7
ASTMDRVNEQF	TRBV2	TRBJ2-1
ASRPGQGGYT	TRBV2	TRBJ1-2
ASSYTRGADGYT	TRBV7-9	TRBJ1-2
ASKLQDYEQY	TRBV12-3/TRBV12-4	TRBJ2-7
ASSDRGEQF	TRBV2	TRBJ2-1
ASSEGIGIYEQY	TRBV10-1	TRBJ2-7
ASRRSGLVYEQY	TRBV2	TRBJ2-7
AAGRGRDEQY	TRBV2	TRBJ2-7